Below, 24 T cell receptor beta chains from the same sample are listed, as sequenced in a study of TIL therapy for anti-PD-1-resistant metastatic lung cancer. Described time point: pre-treatment sample, taken before nivolumab and TIL therapy. The libraries were made with immunoSEQ v3. The data were produced by immunoSEQ multiplex PCR, yet TCRdb's version contains in-frame clones alone and is incomplete. Among about 60,000 clones, around 87% were seen once, and the ten largest hold just over 2.5%. Sequenced material: blood, taken at baseline. The receptors were sampled from a person aged 25 to 85 with non-small cell lung cancer.

The chain combines TRBV27 with TRBJ2-7; 8 bases align to TRBD1. The V gene's germline CDR1 is MNHEY and CDR2 SMNVEV (reference sequence). V lost 8 bases to trimming and J lost 3 bases; unmatched junction nucleotides: 3. The CDR3 totals 12 residues. The CDR3, as DNA: TGTGCCAGCGCAGGACAGGGCTACGAGCAGTACTTC. This encodes CASAGQGYEQYF.

In this sample, this clone turned up once. The rearrangement joins TRBV5-6 to TRBJ2-3, with D possibly being TRBD1 (6 bases). The CDR3 totals 15 residues. Germline CDR1 SGHDT, CDR2 YYEEEE. Trimming took off 4 bases at V and 1 base at J, with 13 bases between the two ends. In DNA form, the CDR3 reads TGTGCCAGCAGCGCACCGGGACACCGCACAGATACGCAGTATTTT. Its protein is CASSAPGHRTDTQYF.

V is TRBV9 and J is TRBJ2-7, with D perhaps TRBD2 (6 bases). Germline CDR1 SGDLS, CDR2 YYNGEE. The CDR3 consists of 16 residues. The V end lost 0 bases, the J end lost 2 bases, and 15 bases lay between the germline ends. CDR3: CASSVGFGGTAYEQYF. In nucleotides, the CDR3 is TGTGCCAGCAGCGTAGGATTTGGGGGGACCGCCTACGAGCAGTACTTC.

V is TRBV10-3 and J is TRBJ1-1; 9 nucleotides match TRBD1. The germline V gene encodes CDR1 ENHRY and CDR2 SYGVKD. V lost 10 bases, J lost 0 bases, and 12 bases stayed unmatched. The CDR3 is 16 residues long. The CDR3: CATRPGQGIVNTEAFF. DNA of the CDR3: TGTGCCACCCGACCGGGACAGGGCATCGTGAACACTGAAGCTTTCTTT.

As DNA, the CDR3 is TGTGCCTGTGCCCGGGAGAATGAGCAGTTCTTC. Amino acids: CACARENEQFF. This sequence joins TRBV25-1 and TRBJ2-1; D might be TRBD2 (6 bases). Germline V CDR1 and CDR2: MGHDK, SYGVNS. Trimming shortened V by 11 bases and J by 7 bases, and 12 bases separated the two germline ends. This CDR3 region has 11 residues.

The rearrangement uses TRBV3-1 (or the pseudogene TRBV3-2) and TRBJ2-3; 8 nucleotides agree with TRBD2. This CDR3 is 14 amino acids long. CDR1 is LGHDT, CDR2 YNNKEL, per germline (reference sequence). V was pared by 0 bases and J by 9 bases, with 5 bases of the junction left unmatched. The CDR3 coding sequence is TGTGCCAGCAGCCAAGACTCGGGCGGGAGGACGCAGTATTTT. As protein: CASSQDSGGRTQYF.

This clone was seen a single time. The gene calls are TRBV5-5 and TRBJ2-7; D is uncertain. The germline CDR1 and CDR2 sequences are SGHKS and YYEKEE (reference sequence). Trimming left V 4 bases short and J 1 base short, with 12 bases between. The CDR3 totals 14 residues. DNA for the CDR3: TGTGCCAGCAGCCTGAGCTACAGTTCCTACGAGCAGTACTTC. It codes for CASSLSYSSYEQYF.

This rearrangement joins TRBV11-2 to TRBJ1-3; TRBD1 matches 8 bases. The germline V gene has CDR1 SGHAT and CDR2 FQNNGV. This CDR3 has 14 amino acids. Trimming at V came to 5 bases and at J to 2 bases, leaving 2 bases not matched to a gene. The CDR3 here is CASSQDRAGNTIYF. In DNA, the CDR3 is TGTGCCAGCAGCCAGGACAGGGCTGGAAACACCATATATTTT.

This chain joins TRBV5-1 and TRBJ2-5, with TRBD1 as a possible D gene (6 bases). The CDR3 is made up of 14 amino acids. Trimming left V 7 bases short and J 3 bases short, with 16 bases between. Looked up from germline, CDR1 is SGHRS and CDR2 is YFSETQ. CDR3 DNA: TGCGCCAGCTCTACAGGGAGTTTGGAAGAGACCCAGTACTTC. Translation: CASSTGSLEETQYF.

About this clone itself: An end of the junction differs from the germline gene, which may be a read error. The chain is built from TRBV6-5 and TRBJ2-5; 12 bases match TRBD1. CDR1 is MNHEY, CDR2 SVGAGI, per germline. The CDR3 contains 14 residues. In DNA form, the CDR3 reads TGTGCCAGCACCTACCCAGGGACAGGGGGCCGCCGAAACTTC. Amino acids: CASTYPGTGGRRNF.

The chain couples TRBV21-1 to TRBJ1-6; the table gives TRBD1 as D, unverified against the DNA. TRBV21-1 is marked as a pseudogene. The CDR3 consists of 13 residues. This CDR3 reads CASSQGGDSPLHF. As DNA, the CDR3 is TGTGCCAGCAGTCAGGGTGGTGATTCACCCCTCCACTTT.

CDR3 in amino acids: CASSGWGQENTEAFF. DNA of the CDR3: TGTGCCAGCAGCGGGTGGGGGCAGGAGAACACTGAAGCTTTCTTT. V and J are TRBV9 and TRBJ1-1; weak D call: TRBD1 (6 bases). V was trimmed by 3 bases and J by 1 base, leaving 13 bases between them. The CDR3 sequence is 15 residues long. Germline V gene lookup returns CDR1 SGDLS and CDR2 YYNGEE.

This rearrangement joins TRBV19 to TRBJ2-1; D perhaps matches TRBD2 (6 bases). The CDR3 is made up of 16 amino acids. Trimming removed 5 bases at V and 1 base at J, with 15 bases between. Germline values: CDR1 LNHDA, CDR2 SQIVND (reference sequence). CDR3 sequence reads: CASSWGSGGSYNEQFF. Here the CDR3 DNA reads TGTGCCAGTAGTTGGGGGAGTGGAGGGTCCTACAATGAGCAGTTCTTC.

The genes are TRBV6-7 and TRBJ2-1, with 9 bases lining up with TRBD2. TRBV6-7 counts as an open reading frame of uncertain function. The CDR3 extends over 15 amino acids. Trimming at V came to 0 bases and at J to 5 bases, leaving 2 bases not matched to a gene. CDR3 DNA sequence: TGTGCCAGCAGTTACTCTCGCGGGGGGGACAATGAGCAGTTCTTC. It codes for CASSYSRGGDNEQFF.

The V gene is TRBV12-3 or TRBV12-4, the J gene TRBJ2-1; a possible D gene is TRBD1 (6 bases). V lost 5 bases and J lost 12, with 14 bases in between. The CDR3 has 12 amino acids. The CDR3, as DNA: TGTGCCAGCAGTCTCGCCCCGGACAGGCAGTTCTTC. Its translation: CASSLAPDRQFF.

The V gene is TRBV10-2, the J gene TRBJ2-1, with 8 bases that match TRBD1. Germline CDR1 reads WSHSY; CDR2 reads SAAADI. The CDR3 totals 13 residues. V lost 6 bases, J lost 9 bases, and 7 bases stayed unmatched. CDR3: CASSGTGGGEQFF. The DNA for the CDR3 is TGCGCCAGCAGCGGAACAGGGGGTGGTGAGCAGTTCTTC.

This sequence joins TRBV2 and TRBJ1-1; 7 bases align to TRBD1. In germline, CDR1 is SNHLY, CDR2 FYNNEI. Trimming cost V 6 bases and J 4 bases; bases outside gene matches: 14. The length of the CDR3 is 16 residues. CDR3 DNA sequence: TGTGCCAGCAGCCCGGGGTCGGGCAGGGGGGGCACTGAAGCTTTCTTT. It is translated as CASSPGSGRGGTEAFF. Complete variable domain (other parts from reference TRBV2 and TRBJ1-1): EPEVTQTPSHQVTQMGQEVILRCVPISNHLYFYWYRQILGQKVEFLVSFYNNEISEKSEIFDDQFSVERPDGSNFTLKIRSTKLEDSAMYFCASSPGSGRGGTEAFFGQGTRLTVV.

V gene TRBV29-1 combines with J gene TRBJ1-2; D unclear. Trimming left V 3 bases short and J 1 base short, with 0 bases between. The CDR3 has 10 residues. The germline gives CDR1 SQVTM, CDR2 ANQGSEA. The CDR3 spells CSVDNYGYTF. The CDR3 coding sequence is TGCAGCGTTGATAACTATGGCTACACCTTC.

This clone came up once. The V gene is TRBV18, the J gene TRBJ1-1, with D possibly being TRBD1 (5 bases). Trimming pared 3 bases from V and 11 bases from J, leaving 7 bases between. This CDR3 comprises 10 residues. Germline V gene data show CDR1 as KGHSH and CDR2 as LQKENI. CDR3 amino acids: CASSPGVAFF. CDR3 nucleotide sequence: TGTGCCAGCTCACCGGGGGTGGCTTTCTTT.

The V call is TRBV28, the J call TRBJ1-5; no clear D gene. This CDR3 has 16 amino acids. Trimming took off 2 bases at V and 0 bases at J, with 11 bases between the two ends. Germline lookup yields CDR1 MDHEN and CDR2 SYDVKM. This CDR3 is CASSLDVTDSNQPQHF. The CDR3 DNA reads as TGTGCCAGCAGTTTAGACGTCACCGATAGCAATCAGCCCCAGCATTTT.

The V and J genes are TRBV28 and TRBJ2-5; perhaps TRBD1 as D (6 bases). CDR1 and CDR2 from the germline V gene are MDHEN and SYDVKM. The CDR3 contains 13 residues. Trimming left V 3 bases short and J 4 bases short, with 9 bases between. The CDR3 region has the DNA TGTGCCAGCAGTTTGATAGGGGGAGAGACCCAGTACTTC. It translates to CASSLIGGETQYF.

The V gene is TRBV3-1 (or the pseudogene TRBV3-2), the J gene TRBJ1-2; D gene ambiguous. V lost 4 bases and J 2 bases, leaving 8 bases between the germline ends. The CDR3 runs to 13 residues. Germline values: CDR1 LGHDT, CDR2 YNNKEL (reference sequence). CDR3 coding DNA: TGTGCCAGCAGCCTAGTCGGGAACTATGGCTACACCTTC. Protein sequence: CASSLVGNYGYTF.

The gene calls are TRBV30 and TRBJ1-4, with 7 bases identical to TRBD1. This CDR3 is 12 amino acids long. CDR1 and CDR2 (germline): GTSNPN, SVGIG (reference sequence). Trimming cost V 7 bases and J 6 bases; bases outside gene matches: 5. DNA for the CDR3: TGTGCCTTAGGGGGCGGCGATGAAAAACTGTTTTTT. Its translation: CALGGGDEKLFF.

The rearrangement links TRBV28 to TRBJ2-2; the match to TRBD1 covers 11 bases. V dropped 6 bases and J dropped 8; count of bases not matched to a gene: 8. Germline V gene lookup returns CDR1 MDHEN and CDR2 SYDVKM. The length of the CDR3 is 15 residues. CDR3 DNA: TGTGCCAGCAGCCCCGGGGGACAGGGGGTAGGGGAGCTGTTTTTT. Its protein product is CASSPGGQGVGELFF. Using reference TRBV28 and TRBJ2-2 for the parts outside the CDR3, the full variable domain is DVKVTQSSRYLVKRTGEKVFLECVQDMDHENMFWYRQDPGLGLRLIYFSYDVKMKEKGDIPEGYSVSREKKERFSLILESASTNQTSMYLCASSPGGQGVGELFFGEGSRLTVL.